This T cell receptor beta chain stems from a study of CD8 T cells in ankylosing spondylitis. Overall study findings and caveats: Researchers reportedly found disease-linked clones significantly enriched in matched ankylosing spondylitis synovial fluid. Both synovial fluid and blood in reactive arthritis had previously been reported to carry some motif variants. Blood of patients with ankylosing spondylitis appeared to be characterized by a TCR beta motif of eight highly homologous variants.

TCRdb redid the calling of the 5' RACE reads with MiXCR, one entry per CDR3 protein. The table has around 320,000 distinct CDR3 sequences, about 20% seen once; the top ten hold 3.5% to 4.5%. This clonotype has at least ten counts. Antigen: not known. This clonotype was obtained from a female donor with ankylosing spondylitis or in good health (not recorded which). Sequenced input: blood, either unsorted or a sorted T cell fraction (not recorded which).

The CDR3 sequence: CSAPDRDRAYNEQFF. The CDR3 DNA reads TGCAGTGCGCCAGACCGGGACAGGGCGTACAATGAGCAGTTCTTC. V gene TRBV20-1 combines with J gene TRBJ2-1; 9 positions match TRBD1. The CDR3 consists of 15 residues. The J segment lost 4 bases and the V segment lost 6 bases, leaving 10 bases of the junction unmatched. Germline assignment: CDR1 DFQATT and CDR2 SNEGSKA (reference sequence).